This TCR beta chain comes out of a study of T-cell reconstitution after alpha-beta-depleted transplantation in children. This sample's TCRbeta library carried unique molecular identifier barcodes. TCRdb re-called the PCR reads through MiXCR, storing one row per CDR3 protein. The profile shows some 640,000 distinct CDR3 sequences, approximately 17% of them singletons. Per germline, CDR1 DFQATT and CDR2 SNEGSKA (reference sequence). This CDR3 is 20 amino acids long. Unmatched junction bases numbered 8, after V lost 0 bases and J lost 0 bases. Sequencing used PBMCs from the stem cell graft donor, obtained from the stem cell graft. The chain uses TRBV20-1 and TRBJ2-2, with 15 bases fitting TRBD2. This TCR came from a human donor who donated a stem cell graft to a child with acute myeloid leukemia. This CDR3 reads CSARDWSGLAGGTNTGELFF. CDR3 nucleotide sequence: TGCAGTGCTAGAGATTGGAGCGGACTAGCGGGGGGGACGAACACCGGGGAGCTGTTTTTT.